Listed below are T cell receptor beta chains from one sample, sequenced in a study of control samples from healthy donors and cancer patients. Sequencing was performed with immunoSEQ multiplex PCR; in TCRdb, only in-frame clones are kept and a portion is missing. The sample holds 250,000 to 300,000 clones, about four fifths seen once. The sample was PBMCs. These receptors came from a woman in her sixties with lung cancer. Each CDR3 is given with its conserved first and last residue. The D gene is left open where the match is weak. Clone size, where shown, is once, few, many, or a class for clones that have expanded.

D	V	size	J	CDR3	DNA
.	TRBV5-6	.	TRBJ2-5	CASLRRFQETQYF	TGTGCCAGCCTGCGACGCTTCCAAGAGACCCAGTACTTC
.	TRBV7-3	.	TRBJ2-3	CASSSLASFTDTQYF	TGTGCCAGCAGCTCTCTAGCGTCTTTCACAGATACGCAGTATTTT
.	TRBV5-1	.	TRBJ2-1	CASSEPQGEQFF	TGCGCCAGCAGCGAACCGCAGGGTGAGCAGTTCTTC
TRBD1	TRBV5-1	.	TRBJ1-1	CASSSGTGSTEAFF	TGCGCCAGCAGCTCGGGGACAGGGTCGACTGAAGCTTTCTTT
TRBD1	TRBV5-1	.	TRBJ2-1	CASSLQGASNEQFF	TGCGCCAGCAGCTTGCAGGGGGCGTCCAATGAGCAGTTCTTC
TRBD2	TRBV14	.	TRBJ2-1	CASSHTRSRGGNEQFF	TGTGCCAGCAGCCACACGCGGAGCCGCGGGGGGAATGAGCAGTTCTTC
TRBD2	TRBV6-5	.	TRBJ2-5	CASSYGLGQETQYF	TGTGCCAGCAGTTACGGACTAGGCCAAGAGACCCAGTACTTC
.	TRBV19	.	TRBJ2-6	CASSIGGPGANVLTF	TGTGCCAGTAGTATTGGGGGGCCAGGGGCCAACGTCCTGACTTTC
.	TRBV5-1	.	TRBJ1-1	CASSPRGGTEAFF	TGCGCCAGCAGCCCGCGAGGGGGGACTGAAGCTTTCTTT
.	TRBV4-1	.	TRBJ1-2	CASSLIPTGGGRPTNYGYTF	TGCGCCAGCAGCCTAATTCCGACTGGGGGAGGTCGGCCTACTAACTATGGCTACACCTTC
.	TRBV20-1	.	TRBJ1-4	CSASIRGIGEKLFF	TGCAGTGCTAGTATCCGGGGGATCGGGGAAAAACTGTTTTTT
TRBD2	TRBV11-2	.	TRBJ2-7	CASSPPGTSRYEQYF	TGTGCCAGCAGCCCGCCCGGGACTAGCCGATACGAGCAGTACTTC
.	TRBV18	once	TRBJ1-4	CASSLLNKPGTNEKLFF	TGTGCCAGCTCACTATTAAACAAGCCGGGAACTAATGAAAAACTGTTTTTT
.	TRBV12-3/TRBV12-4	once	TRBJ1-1	CASSFFPEAFF	TGTGCCAGCAGTTTTTTCCCTGAAGCTTTCTTT
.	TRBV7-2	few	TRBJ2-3	CASRERAGTDTQYF	TGTGCCAGCAGGGAGCGGGCGGGCACAGATACGCAGTATTTT
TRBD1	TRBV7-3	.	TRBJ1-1	CASSLSQGVTEAFF	TGTGCCAGCAGCTTATCGCAGGGGGTGACTGAAGCTTTCTTT
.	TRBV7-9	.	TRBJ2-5	CASSLATGVGTQYF	TGTGCCAGCAGCTTGGCTACGGGAGTGGGGACCCAGTACTTC